This T cell receptor beta chain was obtained from a study of glioma-infiltrating T cells (dated by TCRdb to 2015 to 2016). Background for the entire study: The study sequenced TCR alpha- and beta-chain repertoires from glioma tissue, from non-neoplastic brain tissue and from matched peripheral blood mononuclear cells. To measure divergence between tissue and blood T-cell populations, each tissue-infiltrating repertoire was compared with the peripheral blood repertoire of the same patient. The paired cohort comprised three low-grade glioma patients, 7 or 8 primary glioblastoma patients and three non-glioma patients contributing non-neoplastic brain tissue. General conclusions and limits of the study: The group comparisons were based on small numbers of patients: three non-neoplastic, three low-grade glioma and about eight glioblastoma patients. VJ-independent divergence between tissue and blood was lower than expected in non-neoplastic patients but higher than expected in all gliomas, particularly low-grade gliomas. Very few CDR3 sequences were found to be shared between tissue and blood, and this scarcity was attributed to high CDR3 diversity and limited sampling.

TCR alpha and beta CDR3 regions were amplified with the iRepertoire nested amplicon-rescue multiplex PCR (arm-PCR) platform from RNA. For one-step reverse transcription and amplification, about 95-450 ng of tissue mRNA or PBMC total RNA was used as input. Following bead purification, Illumina adapters were added by a secondary multiplex PCR, and libraries between 200 and 400 bp were gel-purified. Libraries carried internal 6-nucleotide barcodes used for demultiplexing. The libraries were sequenced on an Illumina MiSeq using 2x220 or 2x250 nucleotide paired-end reads. As for the original processing: Paired reads were merged with FLASH 1.2.11 and aligned to the GRCh37 human genome with BWA-MEM before extracting TRA and TRB reads. An IMGT-derived reference of cassette sequences and CDR3 motifs, with pseudogenes included, was used for V and J assignment. Reads were translated in three frames, and productive CDR3s were defined by a C…FGXG motif without stop codons. Unique combinations of V-J cassette pair and CDR3 amino acid sequence were defined as clonotypes. Hamming distance filtering was applied to reads, with thresholds set by the sequence error rate of each sample in mapped regions. TCRdb cleaned the public reads at Q25 with fastp, built clones with MiXCR and kept in-frame beta chains. Each record represents a unique CDR3 protein, reported with the most common genes and DNA among its rows. TCRdb's processing, not the authors', yielded these V and J calls. The sample has about 89,000 distinct CDR3 sequences on record, less than 30% of them singletons. Of the sample, approximately 6.7% falls within the top ten clones.

As regards this clonotype: The antigen this receptor binds is unknown. No clone much larger than this one lies a single base away; base qualities are absent.

This clonotype was sampled from a human donor with low-grade glioma or glioblastoma, undergoing nonglioma brain surgery, or in good health (not recorded which). Sequencing was performed on glioma tissue, nonneoplastic brain tissue, or PBMCs (not recorded which).

The DNA sequence is as follows: TGTGCCAGCAGTGAAGACCCCAGACATCGGAACTCTGGAAACACCATATATTTT. This gives the protein CASSEDPRHRNSGNTIYF. The sequence links TRBV2 to TRBJ1-3, with an unclear D gene assignment. The junction carries 16 bases between V and J, which are trimmed by 1 base and 0 bases respectively. The CDR3 numbers 18 residues from cysteine through phenylalanine. Only the CDR3 part of the read is kept: 54 bases, read in frame from the first base. Taken from the germline V gene, the CDR1 and CDR2 loops are SNHLY and FYNNEI. Full variable domain (CDR3 extended with the reference TRBV2 and TRBJ1-3 proteins): EPEVTQTPSHQVTQMGQEVILRCVPISNHLYFYWYRQILGQKVEFLVSFYNNEISEKSEIFDDQFSVERPDGSNFTLKIRSTKLEDSAMYFCASSEDPRHRNSGNTIYFGEGSWLTVV.